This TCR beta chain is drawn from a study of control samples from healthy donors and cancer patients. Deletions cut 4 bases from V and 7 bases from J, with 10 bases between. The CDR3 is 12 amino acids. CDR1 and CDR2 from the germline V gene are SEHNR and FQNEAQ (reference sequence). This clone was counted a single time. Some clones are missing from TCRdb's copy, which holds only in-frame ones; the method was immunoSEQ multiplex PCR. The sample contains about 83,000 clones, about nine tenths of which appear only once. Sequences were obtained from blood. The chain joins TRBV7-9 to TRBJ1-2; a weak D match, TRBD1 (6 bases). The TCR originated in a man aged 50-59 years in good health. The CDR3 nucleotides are TGTGCCAGCAGCTCGGGGGCAAGTGGCTACACCTTC. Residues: CASSSGASGYTF.